The 9 T cell receptor beta chains presented below share a single source sample, sequenced in a study of chemoradiotherapy in HPV16-positive cancers. Libraries were prepared by immunoSEQ multiplex PCR; TCRdb keeps only in-frame clonotypes and omits some of them. Found here are 25,000 to 40,000 clones, around 89% of them singletons; the top ten hold about 3.1%. Sequencing was performed on blood, taken from a patient who underwent chemoradiotherapy. The source of these receptors is a human donor with HPV-associated anogenital cancer.

This clone was observed once. The chain links TRBV10-1 to TRBJ2-5; D is perhaps TRBD2 (5 bases). Trimming removed 6 bases at V and 3 bases at J, with 17 bases between. The length of the CDR3 is 15 residues. The V gene's germline CDR1 is WNHNN and CDR2 SYGVQD (reference sequence). Written as DNA, the CDR3 is TGCGCCAGCAGCCCCGAGCGGAGACTTAAAGAGACCCAGTACTTC. Translated: CASSPERRLKETQYF.

The chain recombines TRBV6-1 with TRBJ1-4; TRBD1 is a possible D gene (6 bases). The CDR3 has 14 amino acids. CDR1 is MNHNS, CDR2 SASEGT, per germline. With 6 bases removed from V and 4 bases from J, the gap between germline ends came to 12 bases. The CDR3 DNA reads TGTGCCAGCAGATTGACAGGACATAATGAAAAACTGTTTTTT. Translation: CASRLTGHNEKLFF.

This clone was seen a single time. The rearrangement uses TRBV5-1 and TRBJ1-4, with TRBD1 identical over 10 bases. This CDR3 spans 17 amino acids. The junction had 4 bases not matched to a gene; V was cut back by 0 bases and J by 2 bases. Germline V gene sequence: CDR1 SGHRS, CDR2 YFSETQ. The CDR3 reads CASSLGGTGATNEKLFF. CDR3 coding DNA: TGCGCCAGCAGCTTGGGTGGGACAGGGGCGACTAATGAAAAACTGTTTTTT.

This chain's CDR3 is CASSTTSAYYEQYF. In DNA form, the CDR3 reads TGTGCCAGCAGCACGACTAGCGCGTACTACGAGCAGTACTTC. The chain uses TRBV9 and TRBJ2-7; 8 bases line up with TRBD2. V lost 4 bases and J lost 3; bases outside the gene matches: 6. Looked up from germline, CDR1 is SGDLS and CDR2 is YYNGEE. The CDR3 runs 14 residues.

The chain recombines TRBV5-6 with TRBJ1-2; D perhaps matches TRBD1 (5 bases). The V end lost 0 bases, the J end lost 2 bases, and 14 bases lay between the germline ends. Germline V gives CDR1 SGHDT, CDR2 YYEEEE. This CDR3 spans 16 amino acids. DNA of the CDR3: TGTGCCAGCAGCTTGGTACAGGCCCCGTTAAACTATGGCTACACCTTC. Translated, it gives CASSLVQAPLNYGYTF.

The genes are TRBV9 and TRBJ2-5, with 9 bases that match TRBD2. With V trimmed by 0 bases and J by 5 bases, 5 bases remained unmatched. The germline V gene has CDR1 SGDLS and CDR2 YYNGEE. The CDR3 contains 15 residues. As DNA, the CDR3 is TGTGCCAGCAGCGTAGGACTAGCGGCTCGGGAGACCCAGTACTTC. Its protein is CASSVGLAARETQYF.

V usage is TRBV7-2 and J usage is TRBJ1-1, with 8 bases lining up with TRBD1. Trimming cost V 5 bases and J 7 bases; bases outside gene matches: 18. This CDR3 is 17 amino acids long. CDR1 is SGHTA and CDR2 is FQGNSA in the germline V gene. The CDR3 is CASSLPPGGLPHSEAFF. The CDR3 DNA reads TGTGCCAGCAGCCTCCCGCCAGGGGGCCTGCCGCACAGTGAAGCTTTCTTT.

This sequence joins TRBV7-9 and TRBJ2-1; 14 bases map to TRBD2. The germline gives CDR1 SEHNR, CDR2 FQNEAQ (reference sequence). The CDR3 has 15 amino acids. Losses at the gene ends were 5 bases for V and 9 bases for J; bases not matched to a gene: 6. In DNA, the CDR3 is TGTGCCAGCAGCCTCCGACTAGCGGGGGGGCTTGAGCAGTTCTTC. It codes for CASSLRLAGGLEQFF.

The chain couples TRBV29-1 to TRBJ2-5; D is unresolved. This CDR3 spans 13 amino acids. Germline CDR1 SQVTM, CDR2 ANQGSEA. The V and J ends lost 4 bases and 9 bases respectively, with 18 bases between them. The CDR3 DNA sequence: TGCAGCGTTGTGGGCCGGGCAGCAACGGCCCAGTACTTC. It translates to CSVVGRAATAQYF.